The clone carrying this TCR beta chain has only a few counts. What it recognizes is unknown. The data belong to a study of response to subunit inactivated influenza vaccine. Study results and limitations: Few new T cells, the authors suggested, are recruited by each seasonal influenza vaccination.

MiXCR, applied by TCRdb to the RT-PCR reads, yields one record per CDR3 protein. Of over 400,000 distinct CDR3 sequences detected, approximately 11% appear once; the ten largest clones hold roughly 12%. The germline gives CDR1 SGHRS, CDR2 YFSETQ. Trimming at V came to 4 bases and at J to 2 bases, leaving 3 bases not matched to a gene. The CDR3 length is 15 residues. This sequence was found in a man aged 50 or older who received an inactivated influenza vaccine. Here the sequenced sample was PBMCs from blood, taken 40 to 50 days after vaccination. The chain combines TRBV5-1 with TRBJ2-3; TRBD2 matches at 11 bases. CDR3 in amino acids: CASSASGGNTDTQYF. CDR3 DNA sequence: TGCGCCAGCAGCGCTAGCGGGGGGAACACAGATACGCAGTATTTT.